This is a list of T cell receptor beta chains from one sample in a study of identical twins. TCRdb called the 5' RACE reads again in MiXCR, with one record for every CDR3 protein. The sample carries roughly 470,000 distinct CDR3 sequences, around an eighth recorded once. This sample also appeared in a second study, on yellow fever vaccine responses in identical twins.

The sequencing sample was made of CD4+ T cells sorted from blood. All receptors come from a young woman in good health. Each CDR3 is given without its conserved first and last residue. The order of the fields is V gene, CDR3 protein.

>TRBV5-1
ASSVAQGKHEKLF
>TRBV7-2
ASSPVRQHYEQY
>TRBV29-1
SGQGTYEQY
>TRBV7-2
ASSPGIGTNYEQY
>TRBV28
ASSSLPDRDPTSGAPTDTQY
>TRBV7-2
ASSLTRTGYGYT
>TRBV29-1
SVVLGQETQY
>TRBV7-2
ASTRGVYNSPLH
>TRBV27
ASSLGTGGFDEQF
>TRBV12-3/TRBV12-4
ASTQAGETQY
>TRBV5-1
ASSLSRAANEKLF
>TRBV28
ASSRTERRSYEQY
>TRBV7-2
ASSLAGTSGLNEQF
>TRBV5-1
ASNSEGRSSYNEQF
>TRBV30
AWSALYRDYGYT
>TRBV24-1
ATPGVKAADTQY
>TRBV11-1
ASSSIGLAGGKSYNEQF
>TRBV11-3
ASSARARTDTQY
>TRBV20-1
SARVAGLNEQY
>TRBV7-8
ASSLARLQGGTEAF
>TRBV19
ASSMPGTGTYEQY
>TRBV3-1
ASSQGSGAGYT